Listed below are T cell receptor beta chains from one sample, sequenced in a study of blood T cells in healthy people across ages. TCRdb re-analysed the 5' RACE reads in MiXCR, keeping a single row per CDR3 protein. The table includes 1.5 million to 2 million distinct CDR3 sequences, 28% detected once. Sample: blood. These TCRs come from a woman in her twenties or thirties in good health. The CDR3 runs from the conserved cysteine through the conserved F or W. Rows give clone size only sometimes, using once, few, many, or a class for an expanded clone.

v_call clone_size cdr3_aa
TRBV20-1 NA CSARWGTGSEAQYF
TRBV20-1 many CSAGLNQETQYF
TRBV7-2 many CASSLGWGRETQYF
TRBV19 NA CASSIARSYGYTF
TRBV2 NA CARDTLLETQYF
TRBV6-5 NA CASSTDPYEQYF
TRBV5-1 NA CASSLKAGEYTDTQYF
TRBV12-3/TRBV12-4 NA CASSFPDRGDYGYTF
TRBV7-9 many CASSFPAPLYEQYF
TRBV5-1 few CASSWGREPYEQYF
TRBV10-1 NA CASSETRDRESNQPQHF
TRBV9 NA CASSSWAGSDTQYF
TRBV29-1 many CSVETTGLGGYTF
TRBV4-1 few CASSQDAGQGALGTEAFF
TRBV3-1 NA CASSHLDRGHGYTF
TRBV30 few CAWRKQVNEKLFF
TRBV7-2 few CASSSPGSGGGKVNEQFF
TRBV29-1 NA CSGRGSYYGYTF
TRBV19 few CAISTGVRNEQFF
TRBV11-2 NA CASSPRALAGEGYTF
TRBV20-1 NA CSARGGREETQYF
TRBV7-9 NA CASSLPASSYNEQFF
TRBV24-1 NA CATGDRTNTGELFF
TRBV29-1 NA CSVGYTGISGNTIYF
TRBV5-1 NA CASSLLGDTLNEQFF
TRBV6-6 few CASSYRGQGPTTDTQYF
TRBV5-8 NA CASSPGTSGRIADTQYF
TRBV2 NA CASRRDWANEKLFF
TRBV20-1 few CSARATLPNYGYTF
TRBV28 NA CASNGGAGANVLTF
TRBV6-5 few CASTRYRPFSYGYTF
TRBV30 NA CAWSRSGPYEQYF
TRBV24-1 NA CATEGQASDEQFF
TRBV5-1 NA CASSLAKGQGAGTEAFF
TRBV27 NA CASSLRTGGDQPQHF
TRBV7-9 many CASSPIFEQFF
TRBV7-6 NA CASSLAGLAGDNEQFF
TRBV2 few CASSELAGGGEQFF
TRBV15 NA CATNTGEGRRNQPQHF
TRBV7-9 few CASSFNTPDRANYGYTF
TRBV27 few CASSPRLAGGKVNEQFF
TRBV28 NA CASSFGSLGAFF
TRBV5-1 few CASSWGRGFNTEAFF
TRBV27 NA CASHPGLGETQYF
TRBV7-3 few CASSLAGGLDEQFF
TRBV5-6 once CASTQGGAGSEDSSYNEQFF
TRBV7-3 few CANLLGKAYTF
TRBV27 few CASSGTVRNLPLHF
TRBV28 NA CASSPNLGFGYTF
TRBV2 few CASRGTGNNEQYF
TRBV7-9 NA CASSYLKAFGIEAFF